A single sample gave rise to the 22 T cell receptor beta chains below, sequenced in a study of cytomegalovirus exposure and HLA in healthy donors. The PCR ran on 60 Vbeta and 13 Jbeta primers. Assay: immunoSEQ multiplex PCR; the TCRdb copy retains only in-frame clones and omits some. The table lists some 62,000 clones, around 87% of them singletons. The sample comprised PBMCs. Receptors originate from a man younger than 35 in good health and CMV-seronegative.

The chain recombines TRBV6-5 with TRBJ2-5, with D hard to call. Germline CDR1 MNHEY, CDR2 SVGAGI. The CDR3 loop spans 14 amino acids. The V end was cut by 0 bases, the J end by 5 bases, with 10 bases between. The CDR3 DNA reads TGTGCCAGCAGTTACTCGAATGTGAGGGAGACCCAGTACTTC. Encoded protein: CASSYSNVRETQYF.

The rearrangement joins TRBV6-4 to TRBJ2-1, with 12 bases that match TRBD2. Germline V lookup: CDR1 MRHNA, CDR2 SNTAGT. The CDR3 totals 18 residues. Unmatched junction bases numbered 5, after V lost 2 bases and J lost 0 bases. CDR3 bases: TGTGCCAGCAGTGACCGACTAGCGGGGGCCAGCTCCTACAATGAGCAGTTCTTC. It translates to CASSDRLAGASSYNEQFF.

V usage is TRBV28 and J usage is TRBJ1-4, with D hard to call. From germline, CDR1 is MDHEN and CDR2 SYDVKM. Trimming removed 2 bases from V and 3 bases from J, with 10 bases in between. The CDR3 runs 15 residues. The CDR3 DNA is TGTGCCAGCAGTTTAGAATCGGGTGCTAATGAAAAACTGTTTTTT. It yields the protein CASSLESGANEKLFF.

The rearrangement joins TRBV11-3 to TRBJ2-2; D is unresolved. This CDR3 region has 13 residues. The V gene's germline CDR1 is SGHNT and CDR2 YENEEA. Deletions cut 5 bases from V and 1 base from J, with 5 bases between. The CDR3 DNA is TGTGCCAGCAGCCCTTGGAACACCGGGGAGCTGTTTTTT. This codes for CASSPWNTGELFF.

The gene calls are TRBV6-1 and TRBJ2-7, with D hard to call. Deletions cut 10 bases from V and 4 bases from J, with 11 bases between. CDR1 is MNHNS, CDR2 SASEGT, per germline. The CDR3 runs to 11 residues. This chain's CDR3 is CATYAEYEQYF. CDR3 DNA sequence: TGTGCCACCTACGCTGAATACGAGCAGTACTTC.

The chain couples TRBV7-8 to TRBJ1-5; 8 positions agree with TRBD1. Germline V gives CDR1 SGHVS, CDR2 FQNEAQ. The CDR3 is 15 amino acids. Unmatched junction bases numbered 1, after V lost 2 bases and J lost 1 base. CDR3 nucleotide sequence: TGTGCCAGCAGCTTACAGGGGGCGAGCAATCAGCCCCAGCATTTT. As protein: CASSLQGASNQPQHF.

The V gene is TRBV7-9, the J gene TRBJ1-5, with 8 bases fitting TRBD1. The V gene end was trimmed by 4 bases and the J gene end by 3 bases; junction bases not matched to a gene: 11. The CDR3 is 17 amino acids. Germline CDR1 reads SEHNR; CDR2 reads FQNEAQ (reference sequence). The CDR3 DNA reads TGTGCCAGCAGCTCTCGGGACAGGACGGGGCTCAATCAGCCCCAGCATTTT. It is translated as CASSSRDRTGLNQPQHF. The whole variable domain, remainder taken from reference TRBV7-9 and TRBJ1-5, is DTGVSQNPRHKITKRGQNVTFRCDPISEHNRLYWYRQTLGQGPEFLTYFQNEAQLEKSRLLSDRFSAERPKGSFSTLEIQRTEQGDSAMYLCASSSRDRTGLNQPQHFGDGTRLSIL.

This rearrangement joins TRBV5-8 to TRBJ1-1; D gene uncertain. Trimming took off 2 bases at V and 5 bases at J, with 7 bases between the two ends. Germline assignment: CDR1 SGHTS and CDR2 YDEGEE. This CDR3 is 12 amino acids long. The CDR3 sequence is CASSFGWTEAFF. The CDR3 nucleotides are TGTGCCAGCAGCTTCGGGTGGACTGAAGCTTTCTTT. The entire variable domain, with the rest obtained from reference TRBV5-8 and TRBJ1-1, is as follows: EAGVTQSPTHLIKTRGQQATLRCSPISGHTSVYWYQQALGLGLQFLLWYDEGEERNRGNFPPRFSGRQFPNYSSELNVNALELEDSALYLCASSFGWTEAFFGQGTRLTVV.

The V and J genes are TRBV2 and TRBJ1-2; tentative D call: TRBD1 (6 bases). The CDR3 is made up of 16 amino acids. Per the germline V gene, CDR1 is SNHLY and CDR2 is FYNNEI. Trimming took 1 base from V and 5 from J, leaving 17 bases between them. The CDR3 here is CASSEGDRGGKYGYTF. As DNA, the CDR3 is TGTGCCAGCAGTGAAGGTGATCGGGGGGGCAAGTATGGCTACACCTTC. Complete variable domain (other parts from reference TRBV2 and TRBJ1-2): EPEVTQTPSHQVTQMGQEVILRCVPISNHLYFYWYRQILGQKVEFLVSFYNNEISEKSEIFDDQFSVERPDGSNFTLKIRSTKLEDSAMYFCASSEGDRGGKYGYTFGSGTRLTVV.

The gene calls are TRBV5-1 and TRBJ2-2, with 7 bases aligning to TRBD1. The CDR3 loop spans 15 amino acids. Germline V CDR1 and CDR2: SGHRS, YFSETQ. Germline trimming cut 2 bases from V and 2 bases from J; bases unmatched to any gene: 3. DNA for the CDR3: TGCGCCAGCAGCTTATACAGGGGAAACACCGGGGAGCTGTTTTTT. Translating gives CASSLYRGNTGELFF.

The V gene is TRBV10-3, the J gene TRBJ2-3; the D is unclear. Germline CDR1 ENHRY, CDR2 SYGVKD. This CDR3 contains 18 residues. Trimming removed 2 bases at V and 0 bases at J, with 18 bases between. In DNA form, the CDR3 reads TGTGCCATCAGTGAGAGCAGGTCGGTAGGCTACAGCACAGATACGCAGTATTTT. Encoded protein: CAISESRSVGYSTDTQYF.

Written as DNA, the CDR3 is TGTGGGGCTCCATTAAACTATGGCTACACCTTC. Amino acids: CGAPLNYGYTF. The chain links TRBV2 to TRBJ1-2; no clear D. The CDR3 is made up of 11 amino acids. The germline gives CDR1 SNHLY, CDR2 FYNNEI.

As for this clone: Other DNA sequences within the sample encode an identical CDR3. The chain combines TRBV30 with TRBJ1-1; tentatively, D is TRBD1 (5 bases). V was cut by 2 bases and J by 5 bases, with 12 bases left in between. The germline CDR1 and CDR2 sequences are GTSNPN and SVGIG (reference sequence). The CDR3 has 13 residues. The chain's CDR3 is CAWSRGGGTEAFF. As DNA, the CDR3 is TGTGCCTGGAGTCGTGGGGGGGGGACTGAAGCTTTCTTT.

V gene TRBV30 combines with J gene TRBJ2-6; TRBD2 is a possible D gene (5 bases). Germline assignment: CDR1 GTSNPN and CDR2 SVGIG (reference sequence). V lost 1 base, J lost 1 base, and 5 bases lay in between. The CDR3 spans 14 residues. In nucleotides, the CDR3 is TGTGCCTGGAGTGCGGGGTCTGGGGCCAACGTCCTGACTTTC. Translating gives CAWSAGSGANVLTF.

The chain combines TRBV29-1 with TRBJ2-5; possibly TRBD2 for D (6 bases). The germline V gene encodes CDR1 SQVTM and CDR2 ANQGSEA. CDR3 length: 12 residues. Trimming took off 4 bases at V and 4 bases at J, with 10 bases between the two ends. The CDR3 spells CSVASEGETQYF. CDR3 coding DNA: TGCAGCGTTGCCTCGGAGGGAGAGACCCAGTACTTC.

The CDR3 region is CASSTQGADDYTF. CDR3 DNA sequence: TGTGCCAGTAGTACCCAGGGGGCTGACGACTACACCTTC. The V and J genes are TRBV19 and TRBJ1-2; TRBD1 aligns across 8 bases. CDR1 LNHDA and CDR2 SQIVND come from the germline V gene (reference sequence). Losses at the gene ends were 4 bases for V and 10 bases for J; bases not matched to a gene: 8. This CDR3 has 13 residues.

A note on this clone: Because the CDR3 is missing its conserved closing phenylalanine or tryptophan, this is likely a read error. This rearrangement joins TRBV4-1 to TRBJ1-3; 8 bases fit TRBD1. Germline CDR1 reads MGHRA; CDR2 reads YSYEKL. CDR3 length: 17 residues. V dropped 2 bases and J dropped 0; count of bases not matched to a gene: 6. In DNA form, the CDR3 reads TGCGCCAGCAGCCAACTAACAGGGGGGCACTCTGGAAACACCATATATGTT. Its protein is CASSQLTGGHSGNTIYV.

The V and J genes are TRBV11-1 and TRBJ2-1, with 10 bases identical to TRBD2. This CDR3 comprises 15 residues. V lost 6 bases, J lost 3 bases, and 5 bases stayed unmatched. Germline V CDR1 and CDR2: SGHAT, FQDESV (reference sequence). The CDR3 sequence is CASSLLAGGYNEQFF. The CDR3 DNA is TGTGCCAGCAGTCTTTTAGCGGGGGGCTACAATGAGCAGTTCTTC. Drawing the rest from reference TRBV11-1 and TRBJ2-1, the complete variable domain is EAEVAQSPRYKITEKSQAVAFWCDPISGHATLYWYRQILGQGPELLVQFQDESVVDDSQLPKDRFSAERLKGVDSTLKIQPAELGDSAMYLCASSLLAGGYNEQFFGPGTRLTVL.

The J gene is TRBJ1-2, the V gene TRBV6-1; weak D call: TRBD1 (5 bases). CDR1 MNHNS and CDR2 SASEGT come from the germline V gene. CDR3 length: 15 residues. V was clipped by 0 bases and J by 2 bases, with 10 bases between them. CDR3 sequence reads: CASSEALSGNYGYTF. The CDR3 DNA follows: TGTGCCAGCAGTGAAGCCCTTTCAGGGAACTATGGCTACACCTTC.

The V call is TRBV10-3, the J call TRBJ2-1, with 9 bases that match TRBD1. The CDR3 runs 13 residues. Germline CDR1 is ENHRY and CDR2 is SYGVKD. J was trimmed by 4 bases and V by 6 bases; bases with no gene match: 1. The CDR3: CAIRGTGYNEQFF. The CDR3 coding sequence is TGTGCCATCAGGGGGACAGGGTACAATGAGCAGTTCTTC.

V usage is TRBV23-1 and J usage is TRBJ2-7; 9 bases are shared with TRBD1. TRBV23-1 is classed as an ORF, of uncertain function. The length of the CDR3 is 14 residues. The V segment lost 7 bases and the J segment 0 bases; nucleotides outside the gene matches: 4. The CDR3 coding sequence is TGCGCCAGCATCCGGGACAGGGTCTCCTACGAGCAGTACTTC. Translation gives CASIRDRVSYEQYF.

The chain uses TRBV6-6 and TRBJ2-7; D perhaps matches TRBD1 (5 bases). The CDR3 spans 14 residues. Germline V gives CDR1 MNHNY, CDR2 SVGAGI (reference sequence). Trimming left V 4 bases short and J 6 bases short, with 16 bases between. The CDR3 bases are TGTGCCAGCAGTTTACGGCAGGGTCTTGGCGAGCAGTACTTC. Translation: CASSLRQGLGEQYF.